This T cell receptor beta chain appears in the sequencing data of a study of cytomegalovirus exposure and HLA in healthy donors. The PCR employed 60 Vbeta primers together with 13 Jbeta primers. Clones were read by immunoSEQ multiplex PCR, and TCRdb kept only the in-frame ones, dropping some. Among 60,000 to 85,000 clones listed, about 74% were seen once. This clone was picked up a small number of times. CDR1 and CDR2 (germline): LNHDA, SQIVND (reference sequence). This CDR3 has 15 amino acids. J was trimmed by 3 bases and V by 3 bases; bases with no gene match: 8. The sequence was obtained from a human donor in good health. The sample taken for sequencing was PBMCs. The V call is TRBV19, the J call TRBJ2-7, with 7 nucleotides matching TRBD1. The CDR3 here is CASSIQHRGFYEQYF. As DNA, the CDR3 is TGTGCCAGTAGTATCCAACACAGGGGTTTCTACGAGCAGTACTTC. Drawing the rest from reference TRBV19 and TRBJ2-7, the complete variable domain is DGGITQSPKYLFRKEGQNVTLSCEQNLNHDAMYWYRQDPGQGLRLIYYSQIVNDFQKGDIAEGYSVSREKKESFPLTVTSAQKNPTAFYLCASSIQHRGFYEQYFGPGTRLTVT.